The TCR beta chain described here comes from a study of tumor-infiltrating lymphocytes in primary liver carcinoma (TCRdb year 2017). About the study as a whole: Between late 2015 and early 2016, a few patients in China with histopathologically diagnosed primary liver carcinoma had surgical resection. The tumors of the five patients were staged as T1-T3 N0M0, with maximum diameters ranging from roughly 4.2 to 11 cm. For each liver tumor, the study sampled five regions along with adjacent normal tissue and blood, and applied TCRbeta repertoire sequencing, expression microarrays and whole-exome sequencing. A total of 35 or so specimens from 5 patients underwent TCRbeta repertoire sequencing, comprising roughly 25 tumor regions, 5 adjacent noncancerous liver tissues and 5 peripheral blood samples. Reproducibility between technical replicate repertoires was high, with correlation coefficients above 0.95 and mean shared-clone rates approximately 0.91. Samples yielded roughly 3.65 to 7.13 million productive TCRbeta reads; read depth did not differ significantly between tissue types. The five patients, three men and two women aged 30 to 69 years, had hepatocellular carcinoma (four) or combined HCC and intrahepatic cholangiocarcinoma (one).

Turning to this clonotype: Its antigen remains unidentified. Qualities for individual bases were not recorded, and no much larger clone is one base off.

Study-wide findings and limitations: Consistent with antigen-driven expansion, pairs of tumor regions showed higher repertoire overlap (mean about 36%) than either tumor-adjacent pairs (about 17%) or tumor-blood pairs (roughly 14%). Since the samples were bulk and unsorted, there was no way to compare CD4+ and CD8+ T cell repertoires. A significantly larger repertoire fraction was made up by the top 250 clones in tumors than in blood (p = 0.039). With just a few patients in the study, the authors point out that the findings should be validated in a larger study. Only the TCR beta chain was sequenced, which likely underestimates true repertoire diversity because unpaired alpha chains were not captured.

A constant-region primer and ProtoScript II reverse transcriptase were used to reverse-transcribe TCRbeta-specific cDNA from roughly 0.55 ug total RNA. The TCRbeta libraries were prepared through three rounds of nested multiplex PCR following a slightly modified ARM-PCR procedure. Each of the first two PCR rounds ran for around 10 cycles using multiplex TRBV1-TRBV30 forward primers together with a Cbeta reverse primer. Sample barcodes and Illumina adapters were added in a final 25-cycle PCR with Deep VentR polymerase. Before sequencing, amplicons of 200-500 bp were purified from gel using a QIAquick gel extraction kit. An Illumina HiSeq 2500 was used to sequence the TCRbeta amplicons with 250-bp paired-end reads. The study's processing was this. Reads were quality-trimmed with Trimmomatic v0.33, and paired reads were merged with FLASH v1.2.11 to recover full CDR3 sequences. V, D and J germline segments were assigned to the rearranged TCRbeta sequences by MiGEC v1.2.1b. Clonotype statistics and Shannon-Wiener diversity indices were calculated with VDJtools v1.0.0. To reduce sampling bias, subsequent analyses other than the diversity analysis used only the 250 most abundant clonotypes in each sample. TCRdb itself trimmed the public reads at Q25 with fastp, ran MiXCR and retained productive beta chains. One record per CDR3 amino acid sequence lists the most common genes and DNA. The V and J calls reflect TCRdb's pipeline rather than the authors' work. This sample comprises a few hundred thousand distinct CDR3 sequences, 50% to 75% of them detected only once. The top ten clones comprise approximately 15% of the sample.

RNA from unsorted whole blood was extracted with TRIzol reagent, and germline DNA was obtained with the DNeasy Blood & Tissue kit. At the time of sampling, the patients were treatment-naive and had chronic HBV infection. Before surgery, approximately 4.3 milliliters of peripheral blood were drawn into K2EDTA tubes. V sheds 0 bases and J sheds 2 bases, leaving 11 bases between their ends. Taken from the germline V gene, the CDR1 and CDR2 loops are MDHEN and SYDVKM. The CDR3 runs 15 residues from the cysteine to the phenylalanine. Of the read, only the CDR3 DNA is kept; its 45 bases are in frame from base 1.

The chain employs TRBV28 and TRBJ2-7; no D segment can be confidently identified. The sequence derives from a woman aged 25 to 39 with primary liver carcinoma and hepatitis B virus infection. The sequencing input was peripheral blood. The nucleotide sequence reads TGTGCCAGCAGTTTATGGGACCAAGATCCCTACGAGCAGTACTTC. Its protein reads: CASSLWDQDPYEQYF.